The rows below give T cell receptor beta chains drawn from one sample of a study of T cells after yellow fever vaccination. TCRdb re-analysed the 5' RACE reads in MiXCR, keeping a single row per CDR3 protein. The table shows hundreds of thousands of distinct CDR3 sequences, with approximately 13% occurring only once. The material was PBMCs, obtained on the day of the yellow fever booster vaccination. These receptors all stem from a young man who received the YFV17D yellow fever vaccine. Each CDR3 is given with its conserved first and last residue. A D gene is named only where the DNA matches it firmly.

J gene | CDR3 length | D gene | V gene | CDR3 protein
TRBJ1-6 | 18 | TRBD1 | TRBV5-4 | CASSLDPGQGAYNSPLHF
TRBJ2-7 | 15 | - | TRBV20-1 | CSARDSVVWASEQYF
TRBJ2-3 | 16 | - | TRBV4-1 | CASSTTGTYGVDTQYF
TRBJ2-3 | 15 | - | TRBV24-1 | CATSPSEASTDTQYF
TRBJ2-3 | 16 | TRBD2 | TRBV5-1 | CASSRGLAGRADTQYF
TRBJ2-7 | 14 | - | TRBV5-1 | CASRPGAGIYEQYF
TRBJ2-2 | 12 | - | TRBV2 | CASREFTGELFF
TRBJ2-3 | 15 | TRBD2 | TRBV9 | CASSASGFSTDTQYF
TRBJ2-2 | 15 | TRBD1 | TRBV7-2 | CASSPGTEHTGELFF
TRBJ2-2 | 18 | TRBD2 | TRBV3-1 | CASSQTGTSGLNTGELFF
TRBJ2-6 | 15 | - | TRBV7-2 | CASSLRDSGANVLTF
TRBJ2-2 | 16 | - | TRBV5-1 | CASSLVGAANTGELFF
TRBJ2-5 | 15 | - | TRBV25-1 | CASSEPPPGRETQYF
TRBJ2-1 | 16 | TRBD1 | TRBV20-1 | CSARDRGRAAYNEQFF
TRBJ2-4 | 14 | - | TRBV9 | CASSSRDSKNIQYF
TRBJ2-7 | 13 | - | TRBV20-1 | CSARRQNNYEQYF
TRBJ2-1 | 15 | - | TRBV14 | CASSQNRGAYNEQFF
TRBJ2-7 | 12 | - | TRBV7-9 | CASSFGEGEQYF
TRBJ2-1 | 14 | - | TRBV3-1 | CASSPYPSYNEQFF
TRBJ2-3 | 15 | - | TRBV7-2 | CASSLIGPSTDTQYF
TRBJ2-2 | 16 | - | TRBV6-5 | CASSYYTGINTGELFF
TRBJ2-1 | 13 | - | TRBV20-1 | CSARDLRGNEQFF
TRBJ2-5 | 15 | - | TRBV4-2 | CASSQDIGRGETQYF
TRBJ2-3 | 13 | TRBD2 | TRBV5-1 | CASSSGRSDTQYF
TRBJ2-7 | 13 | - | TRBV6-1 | CASGLRRDNEQYF
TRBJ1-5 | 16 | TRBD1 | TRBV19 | CASSIGGRGTSLTQHF
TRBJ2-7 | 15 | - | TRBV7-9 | CARSAMGGLAYEQYF
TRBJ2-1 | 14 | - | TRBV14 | CASTSDLSGSEQFF
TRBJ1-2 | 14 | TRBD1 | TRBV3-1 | CASSQDTGQLGYTF
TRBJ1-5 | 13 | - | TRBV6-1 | CASSEGGRQPQHF
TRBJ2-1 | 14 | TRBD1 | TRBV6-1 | CASRWDRSYNEQFF
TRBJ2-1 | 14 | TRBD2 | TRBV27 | CASSIAGAYNEQFF
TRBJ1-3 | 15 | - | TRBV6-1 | CASRSTGESGNTIYF
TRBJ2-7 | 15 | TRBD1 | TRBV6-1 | CASKIGTGVTYEQYF
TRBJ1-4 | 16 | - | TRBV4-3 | CASSLTLQGLNEKLFF
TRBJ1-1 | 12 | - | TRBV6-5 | CASSSSATEAFF
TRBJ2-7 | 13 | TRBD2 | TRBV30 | CAWSAGLVYEQYF
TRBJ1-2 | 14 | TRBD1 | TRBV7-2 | CASRTGVEGNGYTF
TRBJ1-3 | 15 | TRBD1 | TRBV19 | CAAASTGGIGNTIYF
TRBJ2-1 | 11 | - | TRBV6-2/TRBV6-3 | CASSGEDEQFF
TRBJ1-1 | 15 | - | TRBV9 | CACSVVGVGGTEAFF
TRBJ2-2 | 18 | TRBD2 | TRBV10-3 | CAIREAGGQMSWTGELFF
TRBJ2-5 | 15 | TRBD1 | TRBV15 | CATSRDQTGGETQYF
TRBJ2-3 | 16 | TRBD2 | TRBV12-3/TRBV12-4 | CASSSPTSGVTDTQYF
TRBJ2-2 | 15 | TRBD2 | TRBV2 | CASRGTSGATGELFF
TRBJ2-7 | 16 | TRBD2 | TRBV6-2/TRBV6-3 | CASSTGLAGATAEQYF
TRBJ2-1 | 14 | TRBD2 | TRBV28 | CASRRLAGYNEQFF
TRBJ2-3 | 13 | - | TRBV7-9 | CASSRQVGDTQYF
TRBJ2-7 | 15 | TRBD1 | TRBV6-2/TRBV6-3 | CASDFADRDSYEQYF
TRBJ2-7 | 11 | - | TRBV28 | CASSWPGEQYF
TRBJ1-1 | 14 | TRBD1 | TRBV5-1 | CASSSGTGNTEAFF
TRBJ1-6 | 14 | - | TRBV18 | CASSRETSSSPLHF
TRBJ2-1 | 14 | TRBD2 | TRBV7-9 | CASNSGSSYNEQFF
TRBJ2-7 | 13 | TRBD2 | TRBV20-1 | CSGLAGGPYEQYF